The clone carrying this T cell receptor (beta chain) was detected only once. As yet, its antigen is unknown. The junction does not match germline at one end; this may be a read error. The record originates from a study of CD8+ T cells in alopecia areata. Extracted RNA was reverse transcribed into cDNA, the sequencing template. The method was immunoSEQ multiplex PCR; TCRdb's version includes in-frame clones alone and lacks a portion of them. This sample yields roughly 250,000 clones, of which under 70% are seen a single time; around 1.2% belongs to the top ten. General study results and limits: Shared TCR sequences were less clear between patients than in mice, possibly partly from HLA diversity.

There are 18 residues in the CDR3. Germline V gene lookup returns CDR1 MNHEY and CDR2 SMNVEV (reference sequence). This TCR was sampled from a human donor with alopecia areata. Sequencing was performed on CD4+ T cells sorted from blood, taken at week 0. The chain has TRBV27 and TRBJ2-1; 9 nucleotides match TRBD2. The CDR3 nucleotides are TGTGCCAGCAGTTTACCCCAGGGAGCGGGGGGCTCCGACAATGAGCAGTTCTTC. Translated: CASSLPQGAGGSDNEQFF.